This is a list of T cell receptor beta chains from one sample in a study of blood T cell repertoires in COVID-19. Some clones are missing from TCRdb's copy, which holds only in-frame ones; the method was immunoSEQ multiplex PCR. The sample comprises 100,000 to 150,000 clones, roughly 83% of which are singletons, and about 17% rests with the top ten. The sequenced sample consisted of peripheral blood. Source of these receptors: a woman aged 50 to 65 with acute or convalescent COVID-19. The CDR3 runs from the conserved cysteine through the conserved F or W. D genes are given only for firm matches. Not all rows give a size; the values are once, few, many and, for expanded clones, a class.

size: -
D: TRBD1
V: TRBV7-2
J: TRBJ1-1
CDR3: CASSFQGARNTEAFF
DNA: TGTGCCAGCAGCTTCCAGGGGGCGAGGAACACTGAAGCTTTCTTT

size: -
D: -
V: TRBV29-1
J: TRBJ1-2
CDR3: CSVEWASGKANYGYTF
DNA: TGCAGCGTTGAATGGGCCAGCGGCAAAGCTAACTATGGCTACACCTTC

size: -
D: TRBD2
V: TRBV29-1
J: TRBJ2-5
CDR3: CSVVAGGETQYF
DNA: TGCAGCGTTGTGGCGGGAGGGGAGACCCAGTACTTC

size: -
D: TRBD1
V: TRBV5-1
J: TRBJ2-5
CDR3: CASSLGDRAGQETQYF
DNA: TGCGCCAGCAGCTTGGGGGACAGGGCGGGCCAAGAGACCCAGTACTTC

size: -
D: TRBD1
V: TRBV27
J: TRBJ1-1
CDR3: CASRPGGATEAFF
DNA: TGTGCCAGCAGACCAGGGGGCGCGACTGAAGCTTTCTTT

size: -
D: -
V: TRBV15
J: TRBJ2-1
CDR3: CATSRDRGHEQFF
DNA: TGTGCCACCAGCAGAGATAGGGGTCATGAGCAGTTCTTC

size: -
D: -
V: TRBV19
J: TRBJ1-1
CDR3: CASSTTVLSSEAFF
DNA: TGTGCCAGTAGTACGACAGTGCTGAGCTCTGAAGCTTTCTTT

size: -
D: -
V: TRBV11-2
J: TRBJ2-1
CDR3: CASSLGQYNEQFF
DNA: TGTGCCAGCAGTTTAGGACAGTACAATGAGCAGTTCTTC

size: -
D: TRBD1
V: TRBV9
J: TRBJ1-5
CDR3: CASSVALLDRGNQPQHF
DNA: TGTGCCAGCAGCGTAGCTCTATTGGACAGGGGAAATCAGCCCCAGCATTTT

size: -
D: TRBD2
V: TRBV7-3
J: TRBJ2-7
CDR3: CASSRGLAGRREQYF
DNA: TGTGCCAGCAGCCGTGGACTAGCGGGGAGGCGGGAGCAGTACTTC

size: -
D: -
V: TRBV3-1/TRBV3-2
J: TRBJ2-7
CDR3: CASSQVFAREQYF
DNA: TGTGCCAGCAGCCAAGTTTTTGCGCGGGAGCAGTACTTC

size: -
D: -
V: TRBV12-3/TRBV12-4
J: TRBJ1-2
CDR3: CASRGQGSNGYTF
DNA: TGTGCCAGCAGGGGGCAGGGTAGCAATGGCTACACCTTC

size: -
D: TRBD1
V: TRBV7-2
J: TRBJ2-7
CDR3: CASSSRQGSYEQYF
DNA: TGTGCCAGCAGCTCAAGACAGGGCTCCTACGAGCAGTACTTC

size: -
D: -
V: TRBV9
J: TRBJ1-3
CDR3: CASSPAQGTGNTIYF
DNA: TGTGCCAGCAGCCCAGCTCAGGGAACTGGAAACACCATATATTTT

size: -
D: -
V: TRBV3-1/TRBV3-2
J: TRBJ2-7
CDR3: CASSQYTYEQYF
DNA: TGTGCCAGCAGCCAATATACATACGAGCAGTACTTC

size: once
D: TRBD1
V: TRBV18
J: TRBJ1-1
CDR3: CASSPRTGGNTEAFF
DNA: TGTGCCAGCTCACCGAGGACAGGGGGCAACACTGAAGCTTTCTTT

size: -
D: TRBD1
V: TRBV2
J: TRBJ1-6
CDR3: CASSERTGDNSPLHF
DNA: TGTGCCAGCAGTGAGAGGACAGGGGATAATTCACCCCTCCACTTT

size: -
D: TRBD1
V: TRBV5-1
J: TRBJ2-1
CDR3: CASSLGQGLHEQFF
DNA: TGCGCCAGCAGTTTGGGACAGGGGTTACATGAGCAGTTCTTC

size: -
D: -
V: TRBV28
J: TRBJ1-5
CDR3: CASSSTAPNQPQHF
DNA: TGTGCCAGCAGCTCGACAGCCCCCAATCAGCCCCAGCATTTT

size: once
D: TRBD1
V: TRBV11-2
J: TRBJ1-2
CDR3: CASSPSRDRIYGYTF
DNA: TGTGCCAGCAGCCCATCCCGGGACAGGATATATGGCTACACCTTC

size: few
D: -
V: TRBV3-1/TRBV3-2
J: TRBJ1-6
CDR3: CASRMTGNNSPLHF
DNA: TGTGCCAGCAGAATGACAGGAAATAATTCACCCCTCCACTTT

size: -
D: TRBD1
V: TRBV7-9
J: TRBJ2-3
CDR3: CASSRQGTATDTQYF
DNA: TGTGCCAGCAGCCGACAGGGCACGGCGACAGATACGCAGTATTTT

size: -
D: -
V: TRBV27
J: TRBJ2-2
CDR3: CASSSLRGGELFF
DNA: TGTGCCAGCAGTTCCCTTCGGGGCGGGGAGCTGTTTTTT

size: -
D: -
V: TRBV5-1
J: TRBJ2-7
CDR3: CASSRQVSSYEQYF
DNA: TGCGCCAGCAGCCGGCAGGTAAGCTCCTACGAGCAGTACTTC

size: -
D: TRBD2
V: TRBV6-4
J: TRBJ2-1
CDR3: CASSDELAWGGQFF
DNA: TGTGCCAGCAGTGACGAACTAGCGTGGGGGGGGCAGTTCTTC

size: -
D: -
V: TRBV5-4
J: TRBJ1-2
CDR3: CASSLLVGSNYGYTF
DNA: TGTGCCAGCAGCTTGTTAGTTGGTTCTAACTATGGCTACACCTTC

size: -
D: -
V: TRBV10-3
J: TRBJ1-5
CDR3: CAISESGGGRNQPQHF
DNA: TGTGCCATCAGTGAGTCTGGGGGGGGGCGCAATCAGCCCCAGCATTTT

size: -
D: -
V: TRBV6-1
J: TRBJ1-5
CDR3: CASSEVGGGRQPQHF
DNA: TGTGCCAGCAGTGAAGTGGGCGGGGGACGTCAGCCCCAGCATTTT

size: -
D: -
V: TRBV11-2
J: TRBJ1-4
CDR3: CASSLDHGLTNEKLFF
DNA: TGTGCCAGCAGCTTAGATCATGGGCTAACTAATGAAAAACTGTTTTTT

size: -
D: -
V: TRBV3-1/TRBV3-2
J: TRBJ2-1
CDR3: CASSPQRNEQFF
DNA: TGTGCCAGCAGCCCCCAGAGGAATGAGCAGTTCTTC

size: -
D: -
V: TRBV30
J: TRBJ1-1
CDR3: CAWCTKTAYEAFF
DNA: TGTGCCTGGTGCACCAAAACAGCTTATGAAGCTTTCTTT

size: -
D: TRBD1
V: TRBV6-5
J: TRBJ2-2
CDR3: CASSSQGAGELFF
DNA: TGTGCCAGCAGTTCCCAGGGGGCCGGGGAGCTGTTTTTT

size: -
D: -
V: TRBV19
J: TRBJ2-2
CDR3: CASSIVQNTGELFF
DNA: TGTGCCAGTAGTATAGTTCAGAACACCGGGGAGCTGTTTTTT

size: -
D: TRBD2
V: TRBV4-2
J: TRBJ2-1
CDR3: CASSTGLAGAQNEQFF
DNA: TGTGCCAGCAGCACGGGACTAGCGGGGGCCCAGAATGAGCAGTTCTTC

size: -
D: TRBD2
V: TRBV3-1/TRBV3-2
J: TRBJ2-4
CDR3: CASSQHRGGENIQYF
DNA: TGTGCCAGCAGCCAACATCGGGGGGGCGAAAACATTCAGTACTTC

size: few
D: -
V: TRBV5-1
J: TRBJ2-3
CDR3: CASGRTGDVSTDTQYF
DNA: TGCGCCAGCGGTCGGACGGGGGACGTTAGCACAGATACGCAGTATTTT